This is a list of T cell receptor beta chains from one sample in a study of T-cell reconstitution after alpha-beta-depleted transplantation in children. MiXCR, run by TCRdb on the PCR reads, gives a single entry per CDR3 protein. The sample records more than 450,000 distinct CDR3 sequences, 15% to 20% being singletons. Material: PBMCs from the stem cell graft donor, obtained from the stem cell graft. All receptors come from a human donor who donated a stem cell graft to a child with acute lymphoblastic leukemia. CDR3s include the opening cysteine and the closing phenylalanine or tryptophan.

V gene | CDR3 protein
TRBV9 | CASSPGTLGNEKLFF
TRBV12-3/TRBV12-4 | CASRGQDLYGYTF
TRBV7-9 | CASSTPGGSEQFF
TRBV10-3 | CATGGAGGTYNEQFF
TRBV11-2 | CASSIIGGPGTEAFF
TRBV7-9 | CASSLGSQWPNQPQHF
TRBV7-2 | CASTRTGGNQPQHF
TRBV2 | CASRALRGSGGDTQYF
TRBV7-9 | CASSPGGWNEQYF
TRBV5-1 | CASSLQSTGELFF
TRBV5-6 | CASRNAGGLGQFF
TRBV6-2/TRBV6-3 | CASSYSSGRRNNEQFF
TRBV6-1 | CASSELGNQPQHF
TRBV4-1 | CASSRTGGTGANTEAFF
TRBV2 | CASRNGLAVEQFF
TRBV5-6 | CASSRLGQGSYEQYF
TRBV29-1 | CSVGTGYNEQFF
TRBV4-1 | CASSQRTSGRKEQYF
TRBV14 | CASSPTGWQTQYF
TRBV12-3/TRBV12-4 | CASRHPGANTDTQYF
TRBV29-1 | CSVERGRESTDTQYF
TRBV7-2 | CASSLDGSLVWEQFF
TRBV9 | CASSVGFTNEKLFF
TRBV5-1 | CASSLEVSEAYEQYF
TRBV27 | CASSLSGGMAWEQYF
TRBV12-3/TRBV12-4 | CASSFMAGGYEQYF
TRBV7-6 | CASSLTSVANEQFF
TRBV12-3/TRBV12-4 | CASSLAVRLNTEAFF
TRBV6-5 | CASSSTSGGYNEQFF
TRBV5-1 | CASSDWGPMNTEAFF
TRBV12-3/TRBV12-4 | CASSLAPGTSGYLYEQYF
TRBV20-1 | CSARYASGSRRTYNEQFF
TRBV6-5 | CASSYSRGSSYQETQYF
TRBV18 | CASSPPLVAGTEAFF
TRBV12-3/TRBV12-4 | CASSRLARGKGEQYF
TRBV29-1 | CSAPQGAETYEQYF
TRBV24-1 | CATSDLPGDTGELFF
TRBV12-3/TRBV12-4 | CASSLIIRGGLVRGTNTEAFF
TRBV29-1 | CSVGGGGTHHRGANVLTF
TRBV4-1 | CASSQEKRGSYNEQFF
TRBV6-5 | CASSFLEGVREEETQYF
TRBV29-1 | CSVRFYRVLDGELFF
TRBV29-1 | CSVEGDGYTF
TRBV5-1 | CASSLGGDTSTDTQYF
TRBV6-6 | CASSYPSSSYTF
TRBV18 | CASSPPQGANTGELFF
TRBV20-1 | CSADGTVNEQYF
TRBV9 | CASSVGSATNEKLFF
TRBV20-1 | CSAIDGLGTSNEQYF
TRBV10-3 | CAISEFSATDTNYGYTF
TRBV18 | CASSPAPQERSVF
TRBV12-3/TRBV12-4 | CASGGQENTEAFF
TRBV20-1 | CSALGLGQGPSYEQYF
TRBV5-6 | CASSDGLAGVYEQYF
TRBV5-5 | CASSAGAYEQYF